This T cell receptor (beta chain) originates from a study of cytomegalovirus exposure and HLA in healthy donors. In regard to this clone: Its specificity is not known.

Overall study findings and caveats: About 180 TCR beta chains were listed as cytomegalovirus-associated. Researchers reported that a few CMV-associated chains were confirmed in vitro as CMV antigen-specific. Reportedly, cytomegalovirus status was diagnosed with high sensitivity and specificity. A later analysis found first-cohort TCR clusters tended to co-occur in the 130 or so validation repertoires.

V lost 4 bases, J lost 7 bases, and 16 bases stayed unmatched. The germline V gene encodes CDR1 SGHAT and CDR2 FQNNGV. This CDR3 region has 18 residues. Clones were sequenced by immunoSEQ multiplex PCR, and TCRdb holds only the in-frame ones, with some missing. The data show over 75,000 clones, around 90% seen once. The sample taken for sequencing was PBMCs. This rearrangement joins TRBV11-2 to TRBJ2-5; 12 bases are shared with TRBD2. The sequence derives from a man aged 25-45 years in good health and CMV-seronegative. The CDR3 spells CASSSPITSGGTKATQYF. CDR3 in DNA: TGTGCCAGCAGCTCCCCGATAACTAGCGGGGGGACCAAGGCGACCCAGTACTTC.